The rows below give T cell receptor beta chains drawn from one sample of a study of blood T cell repertoires in COVID-19. Measured with immunoSEQ multiplex PCR; TCRdb has only the in-frame clones, and not every one. The table includes over 75,000 clones, approximately 91% detected once. The sample comprised peripheral blood. Receptors originate from an elderly woman with acute or convalescent COVID-19. Both conserved end residues are part of each CDR3. The D gene is left open where the match is weak. Where a row states a size, it is once, few, many or the class of an expanded clone; other rows omit it.

few,NA,TRBJ2-2,TRBV7-9,TGTGCCAGCAGCTCTCAGGTGACCGGGGAGCTGTTTTTT,CASSSQVTGELFF
NA,NA,TRBJ1-1,TRBV27,TGTGCCAGCAGTCTTTCGGAACAGCTGAACACTGAAGCTTTCTTT,CASSLSEQLNTEAFF
NA,NA,TRBJ2-7,TRBV29-1,TGCAGCGTGGGTGGGGCCGGGAGCACCTACGAGCAGTACTTC,CSVGGAGSTYEQYF
NA,TRBD1,TRBJ2-7,TRBV11-3,TGTGCCAGCAGCGACCGGGACAGTGTCGAGCAGTACTTC,CASSDRDSVEQYF
NA,TRBD1,TRBJ1-2,TRBV7-2,TGTGCCAGCAGCTCGGACAGGGTCAGAGGCTACACCTTC,CASSSDRVRGYTF
NA,TRBD1,TRBJ1-2,TRBV11-2,TGTGCCAGCAGCTTAATGGCCAGCGGACAGGGCAACTATGGCTACACCTTC,CASSLMASGQGNYGYTF
NA,TRBD2,TRBJ2-3,TRBV28,TGTGCCAGCAGTTTTGTGGCGGGAGAACCCACAGATACGCAGTATTTT,CASSFVAGEPTDTQYF
NA,TRBD2,TRBJ2-2,TRBV7-8,TGTGCCAGCACCAGCGGGAGGGTTCGGGGGGAGCTGTTTTTT,CASTSGRVRGELFF
NA,TRBD1,TRBJ1-6,TRBV7-8,TGTGCCAGCAGCTTAGTCGGGACAGGGCAAGGACCCCTCCACTTT,CASSLVGTGQGPLHF
NA,NA,TRBJ2-3,TRBV5-1,TGCGCCAGCCACGCGGGGAGTACTAGCACAGATACGCAGTATTTT,CASHAGSTSTDTQYF
NA,NA,TRBJ2-2,TRBV4-3,TGCGCCAGCAGCCAAGAAGCTGTGGGGCACGTAGGCGGGGAGCTGTTTTTT,CASSQEAVGHVGGELFF
NA,NA,TRBJ1-5,TRBV6-6,TGTGCCAGCAGTCCCCTAGTCGGGATAAGCGCATCCCTCGATCAGCCCCAGCATTTT,CASSPLVGISASLDQPQHF
NA,NA,TRBJ1-1,TRBV2,TGTGCCAGCATAGCAGTTTTTAATACTGAAGCTTTCTTT,CASIAVFNTEAFF
NA,NA,TRBJ2-1,TRBV28,TGTGCCAGCAAAGGGGGGGGGAGCTACAATGAGCAGTTCTTC,CASKGGGSYNEQFF
NA,NA,TRBJ1-5,TRBV28,TGTGCCAGCAGTTTATTCGGGAGGTTCAATCAGCCCCAGCATTTT,CASSLFGRFNQPQHF
NA,NA,TRBJ2-3,TRBV5-1,TGCGCCAGCAGCTCTCGTGGAGGGGAGGTAGATACGCAGTATTTT,CASSSRGGEVDTQYF
NA,TRBD1,TRBJ2-7,TRBV5-1,TGCGCCAGCAGCTCCCGGACAGGGAAAATCCCCTACGAGCAGTACTTC,CASSSRTGKIPYEQYF
NA,NA,TRBJ1-2,TRBV28,TGTGCCAGCAGTTTACAGGGGTATGGCTACACCTTC,CASSLQGYGYTF
NA,TRBD1,TRBJ2-7,TRBV28,TGTGCCAGCAGTACAAACGGATTCACAGGGGTAGAGCAGTACTTC,CASSTNGFTGVEQYF
NA,TRBD1,TRBJ1-4,TRBV28,TGTGCCAGCAGACGGACAGGGTTCACTAATGAAAAACTGTTTTTT,CASRRTGFTNEKLFF
once,TRBD2,TRBJ2-7,TRBV7-2,TGTGCCAGCAGCTTACTAGCGGGAGGGCCCCACGAGCAGTACTTC,CASSLLAGGPHEQYF
NA,NA,TRBJ1-5,TRBV12-3/TRBV12-4,TGTGCCAGCAGCCTAGGGGCCGTTAGGCCCCAGCATTTT,CASSLGAVRPQHF
NA,NA,TRBJ2-7,TRBV7-9,TGTGCCAGCAGCTTTCTTCTAGCGAATAACGAGCAGTACTTC,CASSFLLANNEQYF
NA,TRBD2,TRBJ2-3,TRBV7-3,TGTGCCAGCAGCCGCGGCCCGGGGGGAAGCACAGATACGCAGTATTTT,CASSRGPGGSTDTQYF
NA,TRBD1,TRBJ1-2,TRBV7-2,TGTGCCAGCAGCGCGAGAGACAGGGTGGATGGCTACACCTTC,CASSARDRVDGYTF
NA,NA,TRBJ2-6,TRBV18,TGTGCCAGCTCACCTATATCAGACAGTTCTGGGGCCAACGTCCTGACTTTC,CASSPISDSSGANVLTF
NA,NA,TRBJ2-7,TRBV28,TGTGCCAGCAGTCGTACAGGGTTCAGGGCATACGAGCAGTACTTC,CASSRTGFRAYEQYF
NA,NA,TRBJ1-5,TRBV6-2/TRBV6-3,TGTGCCAGCAGTTACGTCGGGGATCAGCCCCAGCATTTT,CASSYVGDQPQHF
NA,NA,TRBJ1-1,TRBV6-5,TGTGCCAGCAGTAACCTTATTAGAGAAGCTTTCTTT,CASSNLIREAFF
NA,NA,TRBJ1-2,TRBV7-8,TGTGCCAGCAGCACCGACGGACTGTTAGAGTATTTTAATGGCTACACCTTC,CASSTDGLLEYFNGYTF
NA,TRBD1,TRBJ2-7,TRBV6-6,TGTGCCAGCAGTGCGCCGATCGGACAGGGGGTCTACGAGCAGTACTTC,CASSAPIGQGVYEQYF
NA,NA,TRBJ1-3,TRBV6-5,TGTGCCAGCAGTTACGGGGGGGGAAACACCATATATTTT,CASSYGGGNTIYF
NA,TRBD1,TRBJ1-4,TRBV4-2,TGTGCCAGCAGCCAAGTTGGTCAGGGGGGCCGGTTAGCTAATGAAAAACTGTTTTTT,CASSQVGQGGRLANEKLFF
NA,TRBD1,TRBJ1-5,TRBV10-3,TGTGCCTCGACGACAGGGCTGGATAATCAGCCCCAGCATTTT,CASTTGLDNQPQHF
NA,TRBD2,TRBJ2-3,TRBV19,TGTGCCAGTAGTTCGAAAGCGGGGCGCACAGATACGCAGTATTTT,CASSSKAGRTDTQYF
NA,NA,TRBJ2-2,TRBV19,TGTGCCAGTAGTATAGGGCCCCCAGGCACCGGGGAGCTGTTTTTT,CASSIGPPGTGELFF
NA,TRBD1,TRBJ2-7,TRBV9,TGTGCCAGCAGCGCCAGGGGGATTGACGAGCAGTACTTC,CASSARGIDEQYF
once,NA,TRBJ1-5,TRBV21-1,TGTGCCAGCAGCAACTCAGAAGGACTGATCAGGACGAATCAGCCCCAGCATTTT,CASSNSEGLIRTNQPQHF
NA,TRBD1,TRBJ2-7,TRBV6-1,TGTGCCAGCAGTGAAACGGGGACAGGGCAAACCTACGAGCAGTACTTC,CASSETGTGQTYEQYF
NA,NA,TRBJ1-4,TRBV7-3,TGTGCCAGCAGCGAACGCCCAGGTGAAAAACTGTTTTTT,CASSERPGEKLFF
few,TRBD1,TRBJ2-3,TRBV11-3,TGTGCCAGCAGCTCTCACAGGGGGACAGATACGCAGTATTTT,CASSSHRGTDTQYF
NA,NA,TRBJ1-5,TRBV18,TGTGCCAGCTCACGGGCGACCGCCGATCAGCCCCAGCATTTT,CASSRATADQPQHF
NA,TRBD1,TRBJ1-2,TRBV27,TGTGCCAGCGCAGGGGGGAATAGCAACTATGGCTACACCTTC,CASAGGNSNYGYTF
few,NA,TRBJ2-2,TRBV6-5,TGTGCCAGCAGATGGGCCAACGTAGACACCGGGGAGCTGTTTTTT,CASRWANVDTGELFF
NA,TRBD1,TRBJ1-5,TRBV28,TGTGCCAGCAGCTACATTAGATGGGACAGGGGGGATCAGCCCCAGCATTTT,CASSYIRWDRGDQPQHF
NA,NA,TRBJ1-1,TRBV11-2,TGTGCCAGCAGCATCAGACAGATGAACACTGAAGCTTTCTTT,CASSIRQMNTEAFF
NA,NA,TRBJ2-1,TRBV2,TGTGCCAGCCGAATTTCGGGAGTAACGCTCGATGAGCAGTTCTTC,CASRISGVTLDEQFF
few,NA,TRBJ1-1,TRBV29-1,TGCAGCGTTGAAAAGGCAGGGGCTGAAGCTTTCTTT,CSVEKAGAEAFF
NA,TRBD1,TRBJ1-3,TRBV19,TGTGCCACCCGGCGACCCGGGACAGGGGTTGGAAACACCATATATTTT,CATRRPGTGVGNTIYF